The 7 T cell receptor beta chains below all came from one sample that was sequenced in a study of T cells in Graves' hyperthyroidism and ophthalmopathy. There were TCR beta CDR3 regions amplified from RNA transcripts. Carried out on the TCR CDR3, a first-round RT-PCR used the HTBI primer set. TCRdb itself ran the multiplex PCR reads through MiXCR, one entry per CDR3 protein. The sample lists some 600,000 distinct CDR3 sequences, approximately 13% seen once, with about 5.8% in the top ten. Sequenced material: blood. Receptors were obtained from a woman aged 30 to 39 with Graves' hyperthyroidism that later progressed to Graves' ophthalmopathy.

The rearrangement uses TRBV7-6 and TRBJ1-1; D uncertain. The length of the CDR3 is 14 residues. V shed 5 bases and J shed 6 bases, with 16 bases lying between them. The germline V gene has CDR1 SGHVS and CDR2 FNYEAQ. CDR3 sequence reads: CASSDDWAYSEAFF. The CDR3 nucleotides are TGTGCCAGCAGCGATGACTGGGCTTACTCTGAAGCTTTCTTT.

In this sample, this clonotype turned up many times. In nucleotides, the CDR3 is TGTGCCACCAGTGAACCGGGCGCTCAAGAGACCCAGTACTTC. Translated: CATSEPGAQETQYF. J is TRBJ2-5 and V is TRBV24-1; D is undetermined. V lost 4 bases and J 2 bases, leaving 10 bases between the germline ends. The CDR3 has 14 residues. Per germline, CDR1 KGHDR and CDR2 SFDVKD.

This clonotype came up many times. The V and J genes are TRBV20-1 and TRBJ1-2; 10 bases agree with TRBD1. Germline V gene lookup returns CDR1 DFQATT and CDR2 SNEGSKA (reference sequence). CDR3 length: 13 amino acids. With V trimmed by 0 bases and J by 9 bases, 4 bases remained unmatched. The chain's CDR3 is CSARDRDRGSYTF. CDR3 bases: TGCAGTGCTAGAGACCGGGACAGGGGAAGCTACACCTTC.

This clonotype was counted at least ten times. The CDR3: CASSPRGWEETQYF. For the CDR3, the DNA is TGTGCCAGCAGTCCTCGGGGGTGGGAAGAGACCCAGTACTTC. The gene calls are TRBV6-1 and TRBJ2-5, with a possible D match to TRBD2 (6 bases). Trimming cost V 5 bases and J 3 bases, with 13 bases left between them. CDR1 and CDR2 (germline): MNHNS, SASEGT. CDR3 length: 14 residues.

The V gene is TRBV7-2, the J gene TRBJ1-1; tentatively, D is TRBD1 (5 bases). Trimming removed 5 bases at V and 0 bases at J, with 10 bases between. CDR3 length: 14 amino acids. Per germline, CDR1 SGHTA and CDR2 FQGNSA. Here the CDR3 reads CASSRGPVNTEAFF. CDR3 DNA: TGTGCCAGCAGCAGGGGACCGGTGAACACTGAAGCTTTCTTT. Full variable domain (missing parts from reference TRBV7-2 and TRBJ1-1): GAGVSQSPSNKVTEKGKDVELRCDPISGHTALYWYRQSLGQGLEFLIYFQGNSAPDKSGLPSDRFSAERTGGSVSTLTIQRTQQEDSAVYLCASSRGPVNTEAFFGQGTRLTVV.

At least ten counts were recorded for this clonotype. This rearrangement joins TRBV6-1 to TRBJ2-7, with D perhaps TRBD1 (5 bases). The CDR3 covers 16 residues. Germline assignment: CDR1 MNHNS and CDR2 SASEGT. V lost 5 bases and J 2 bases, leaving 19 bases between the germline ends. CDR3 sequence (DNA): TGTGCCAGCAGTAACCCTACAGGTCTGGAGCCCTACGAGCAGTACTTC. Translated, it gives CASSNPTGLEPYEQYF.

There are many counts of this clonotype. The rearrangement joins TRBV9 to TRBJ1-2; D unclear. V was cut by 0 bases and J by 1 base, with 10 bases left in between. The CDR3 runs 15 residues. Looked up from germline, CDR1 is SGDLS and CDR2 is YYNGEE. CDR3 in amino acids: CASSVGVNDNYGYTF. For the CDR3, the DNA is TGTGCCAGCAGCGTAGGTGTCAACGATAACTATGGCTACACCTTC.